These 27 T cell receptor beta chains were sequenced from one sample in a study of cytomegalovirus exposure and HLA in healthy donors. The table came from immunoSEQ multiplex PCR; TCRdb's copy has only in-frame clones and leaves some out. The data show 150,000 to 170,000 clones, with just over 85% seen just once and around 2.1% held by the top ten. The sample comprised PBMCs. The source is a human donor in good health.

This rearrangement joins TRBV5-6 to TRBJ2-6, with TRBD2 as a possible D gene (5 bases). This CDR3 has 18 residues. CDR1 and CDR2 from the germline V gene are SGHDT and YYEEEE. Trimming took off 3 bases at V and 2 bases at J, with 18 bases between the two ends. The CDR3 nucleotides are TGTGCCAGCAGCTACAACGCGGGCCTTGGGGCTGGGGCCAACGTCCTGACTTTC. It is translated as CASSYNAGLGAGANVLTF.

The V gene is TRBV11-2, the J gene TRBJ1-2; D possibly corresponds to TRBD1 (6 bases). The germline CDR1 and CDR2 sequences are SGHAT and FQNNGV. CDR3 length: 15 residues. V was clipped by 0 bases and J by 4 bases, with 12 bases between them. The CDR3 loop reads CASSLDGGGLYGYTF. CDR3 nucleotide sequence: TGTGCCAGCAGCTTAGATGGGGGGGGGCTCTATGGCTACACCTTC.

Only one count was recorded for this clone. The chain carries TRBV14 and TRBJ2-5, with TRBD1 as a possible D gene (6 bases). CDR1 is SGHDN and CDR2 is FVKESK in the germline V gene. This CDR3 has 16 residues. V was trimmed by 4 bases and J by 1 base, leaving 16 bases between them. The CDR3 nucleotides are TGTGCCAGCAGCCCCTACAGGACAGCCTTCCAAGAGACCCAGTACTTC. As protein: CASSPYRTAFQETQYF.

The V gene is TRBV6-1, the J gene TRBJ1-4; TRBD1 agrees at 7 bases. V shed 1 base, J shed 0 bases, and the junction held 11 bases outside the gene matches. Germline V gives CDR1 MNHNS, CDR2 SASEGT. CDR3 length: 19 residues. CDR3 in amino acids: CASSEVKGARGATNEKLFF. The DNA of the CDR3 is TGTGCCAGCAGTGAAGTGAAGGGGGCTAGGGGAGCAACTAATGAAAAACTGTTTTTT.

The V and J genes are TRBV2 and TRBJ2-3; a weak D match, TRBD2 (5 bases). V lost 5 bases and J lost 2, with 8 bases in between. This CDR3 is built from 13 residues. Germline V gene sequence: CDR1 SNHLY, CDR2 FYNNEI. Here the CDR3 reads CASSHGLTDTQYF. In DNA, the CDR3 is TGTGCCAGCAGTCATGGACTCACAGATACGCAGTATTTT. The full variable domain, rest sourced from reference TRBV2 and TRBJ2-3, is EPEVTQTPSHQVTQMGQEVILRCVPISNHLYFYWYRQILGQKVEFLVSFYNNEISEKSEIFDDQFSVERPDGSNFTLKIRSTKLEDSAMYFCASSHGLTDTQYFGPGTRLTVL.

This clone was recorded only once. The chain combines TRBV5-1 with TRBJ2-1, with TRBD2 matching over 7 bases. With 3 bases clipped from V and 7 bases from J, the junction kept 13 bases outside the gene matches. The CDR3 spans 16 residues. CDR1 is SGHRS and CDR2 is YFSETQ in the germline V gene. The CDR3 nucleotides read TGCGCCAGCAGCTACCGGACTAGTGGTGGGACGAATGAGCAGTTCTTC. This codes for CASSYRTSGGTNEQFF.

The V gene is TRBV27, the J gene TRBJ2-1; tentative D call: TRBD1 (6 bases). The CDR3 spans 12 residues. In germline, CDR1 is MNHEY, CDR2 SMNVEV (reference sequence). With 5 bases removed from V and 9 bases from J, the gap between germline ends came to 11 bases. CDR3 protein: CASSPNRAEQFF. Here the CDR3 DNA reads TGTGCCAGCAGTCCAAACAGGGCTGAGCAGTTCTTC.

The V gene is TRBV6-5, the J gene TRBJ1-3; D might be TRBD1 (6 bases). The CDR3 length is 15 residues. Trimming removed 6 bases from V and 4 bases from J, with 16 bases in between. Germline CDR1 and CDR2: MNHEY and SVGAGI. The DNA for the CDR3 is TGTGCCAGCAGATTATCGACAGGTTCGGGAAACACCATATATTTT. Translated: CASRLSTGSGNTIYF.

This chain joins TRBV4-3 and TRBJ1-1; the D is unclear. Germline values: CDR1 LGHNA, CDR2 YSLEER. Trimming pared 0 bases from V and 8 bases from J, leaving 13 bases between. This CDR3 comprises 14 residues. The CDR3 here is CASSQDMGSTEAFF. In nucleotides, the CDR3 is TGCGCCAGCAGCCAAGATATGGGCAGTACGGAAGCTTTCTTT.

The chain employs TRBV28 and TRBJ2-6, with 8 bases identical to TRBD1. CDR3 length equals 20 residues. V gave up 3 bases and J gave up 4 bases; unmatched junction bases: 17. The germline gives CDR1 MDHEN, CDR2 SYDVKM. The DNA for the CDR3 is TGTGCCAGCAGTTTTTCCCGGCCGGGACAGGCTTTCTCAGGGGCCAACGTCCTGACTTTC. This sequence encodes CASSFSRPGQAFSGANVLTF.

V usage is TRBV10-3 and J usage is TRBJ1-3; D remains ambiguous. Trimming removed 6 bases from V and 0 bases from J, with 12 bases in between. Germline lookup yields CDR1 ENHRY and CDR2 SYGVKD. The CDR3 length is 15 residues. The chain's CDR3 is CAIREHSASGNTIYF. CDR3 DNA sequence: TGTGCCATCAGGGAACACAGTGCCTCTGGAAACACCATATATTTT.

CDR3 sequence: CASSRTKDYEQYF. The CDR3 nucleotides are TGTGCCAGCAGCCGGACTAAAGACTACGAGCAGTACTTC. The chain employs TRBV7-7 and TRBJ2-7; possible D gene TRBD2, 6 bases. V shed 5 bases and J shed 3 bases, with 11 bases lying between them. The CDR3 is made up of 13 amino acids. The V gene's germline CDR1 is SSHAT and CDR2 FNYEAQ (reference sequence).

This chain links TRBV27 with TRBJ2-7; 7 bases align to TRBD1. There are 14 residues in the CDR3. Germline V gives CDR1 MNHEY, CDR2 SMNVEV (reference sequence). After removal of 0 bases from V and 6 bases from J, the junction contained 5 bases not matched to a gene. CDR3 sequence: CASSLSTGLLEQYF. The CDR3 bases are TGTGCCAGCAGTTTATCGACAGGGCTACTCGAGCAGTACTTC.

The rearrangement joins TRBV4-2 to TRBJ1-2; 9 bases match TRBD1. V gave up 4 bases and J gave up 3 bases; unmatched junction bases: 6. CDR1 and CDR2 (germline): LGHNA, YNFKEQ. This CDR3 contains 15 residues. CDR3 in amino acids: CASSRGTGNYYGYTF. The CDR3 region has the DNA TGTGCCAGCAGCCGCGGGACAGGGAATTACTATGGCTACACCTTC.

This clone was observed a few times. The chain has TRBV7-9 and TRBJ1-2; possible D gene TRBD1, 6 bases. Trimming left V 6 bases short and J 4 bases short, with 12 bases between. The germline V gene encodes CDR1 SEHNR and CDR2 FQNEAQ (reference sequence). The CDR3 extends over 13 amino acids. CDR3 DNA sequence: TGTGCCAGCAGTGTAACAGGGTCCTATGGCTACACCTTC. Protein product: CASSVTGSYGYTF.

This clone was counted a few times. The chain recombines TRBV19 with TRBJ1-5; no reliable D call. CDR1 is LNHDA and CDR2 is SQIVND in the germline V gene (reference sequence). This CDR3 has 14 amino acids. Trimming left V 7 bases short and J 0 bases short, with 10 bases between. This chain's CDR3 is CASTPVTSNQPQHF. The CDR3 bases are TGTGCCAGTACCCCGGTCACTAGCAATCAGCCCCAGCATTTT.

DNA of the CDR3: TGTGCCTGGAGTCCACTAGCGGGAGTAGATACGCAGTATTTT. Its translation is CAWSPLAGVDTQYF. The chain joins TRBV30 to TRBJ2-3, with 11 bases that match TRBD2. CDR3 length: 14 residues. V lost 2 bases, J lost 5 bases, and 3 bases stayed unmatched. The germline gives CDR1 GTSNPN, CDR2 SVGIG (reference sequence).

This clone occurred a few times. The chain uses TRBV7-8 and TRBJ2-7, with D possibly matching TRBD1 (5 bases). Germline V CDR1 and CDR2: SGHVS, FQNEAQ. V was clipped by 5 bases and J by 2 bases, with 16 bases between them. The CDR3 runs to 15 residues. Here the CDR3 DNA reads TGTGCCAGCAGCCCCCTAACAGGCCGGACCTACGAGCAGTACTTC. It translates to CASSPLTGRTYEQYF.

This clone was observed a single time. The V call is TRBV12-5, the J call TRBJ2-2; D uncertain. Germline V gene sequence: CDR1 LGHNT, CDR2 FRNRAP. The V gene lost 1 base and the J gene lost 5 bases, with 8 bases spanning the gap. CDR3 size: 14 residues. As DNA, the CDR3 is TGTGCTAGTGGTTTGGCCGAGGAAACCGGGGAGCTGTTTTTT. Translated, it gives CASGLAEETGELFF.

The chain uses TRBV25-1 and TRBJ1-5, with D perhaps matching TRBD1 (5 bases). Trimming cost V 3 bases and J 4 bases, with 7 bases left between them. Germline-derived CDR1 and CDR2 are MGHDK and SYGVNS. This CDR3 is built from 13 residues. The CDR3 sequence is CASSEGGNQPQHF. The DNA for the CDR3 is TGTGCCAGCAGTGAGGGGGGGAATCAGCCCCAGCATTTT.

CDR3 amino acids: CASAPSVSDEQFF. The CDR3 region has the DNA TGTGCCAGCGCCCCGTCCGTTTCAGATGAGCAGTTCTTC. The chain links TRBV6-4 to TRBJ2-1, with no clear D. CDR1 and CDR2 (germline): MRHNA, SNTAGT. Trimming removed 8 bases at V and 8 bases at J, with 16 bases between. There are 13 residues in the CDR3.

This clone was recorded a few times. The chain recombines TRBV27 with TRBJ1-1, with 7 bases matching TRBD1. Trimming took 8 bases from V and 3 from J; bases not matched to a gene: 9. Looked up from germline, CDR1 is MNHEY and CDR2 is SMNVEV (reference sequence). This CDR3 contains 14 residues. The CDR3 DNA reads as TGTGCCAGCCGTGAACAGGGGTTGCACACTGAAGCTTTCTTT. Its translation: CASREQGLHTEAFF.

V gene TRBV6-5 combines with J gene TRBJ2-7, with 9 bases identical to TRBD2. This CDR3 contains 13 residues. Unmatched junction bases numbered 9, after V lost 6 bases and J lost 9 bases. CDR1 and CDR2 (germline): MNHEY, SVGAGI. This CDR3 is CASSPGLAKLQYF. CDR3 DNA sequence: TGTGCCAGCAGCCCCGGACTAGCGAAATTGCAGTACTTC.

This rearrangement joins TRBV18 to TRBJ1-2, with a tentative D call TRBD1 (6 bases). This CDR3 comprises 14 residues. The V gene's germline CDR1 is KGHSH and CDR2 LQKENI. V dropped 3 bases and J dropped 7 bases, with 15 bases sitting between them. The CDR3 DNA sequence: TGTGCCAGCTCACCCCAGGGGACCGGGCGTGGCTACACCTTC. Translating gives CASSPQGTGRGYTF.

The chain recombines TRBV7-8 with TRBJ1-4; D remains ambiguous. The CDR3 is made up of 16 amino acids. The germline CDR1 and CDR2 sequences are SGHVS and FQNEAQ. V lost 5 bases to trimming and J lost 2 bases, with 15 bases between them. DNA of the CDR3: TGTGCCAGCAGCCTAACCTGGTCGAGGACTAATGAAAAACTGTTTTTT. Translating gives CASSLTWSRTNEKLFF.

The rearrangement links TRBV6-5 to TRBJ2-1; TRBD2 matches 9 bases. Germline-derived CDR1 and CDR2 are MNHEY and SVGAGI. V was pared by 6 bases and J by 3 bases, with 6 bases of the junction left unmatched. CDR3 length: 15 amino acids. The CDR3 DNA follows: TGTGCCAGCAGACGACTAGCGGAAGACTACAATGAGCAGTTCTTC. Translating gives CASRRLAEDYNEQFF.

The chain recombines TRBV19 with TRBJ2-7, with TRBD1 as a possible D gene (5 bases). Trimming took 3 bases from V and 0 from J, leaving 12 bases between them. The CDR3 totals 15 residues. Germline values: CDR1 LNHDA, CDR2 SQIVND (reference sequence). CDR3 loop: CASSIERGSSYEQYF. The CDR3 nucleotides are TGTGCCAGTAGTATTGAAAGGGGTAGCTCCTACGAGCAGTACTTC. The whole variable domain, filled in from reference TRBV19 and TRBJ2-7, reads DGGITQSPKYLFRKEGQNVTLSCEQNLNHDAMYWYRQDPGQGLRLIYYSQIVNDFQKGDIAEGYSVSREKKESFPLTVTSAQKNPTAFYLCASSIERGSSYEQYFGPGTRLTVT.